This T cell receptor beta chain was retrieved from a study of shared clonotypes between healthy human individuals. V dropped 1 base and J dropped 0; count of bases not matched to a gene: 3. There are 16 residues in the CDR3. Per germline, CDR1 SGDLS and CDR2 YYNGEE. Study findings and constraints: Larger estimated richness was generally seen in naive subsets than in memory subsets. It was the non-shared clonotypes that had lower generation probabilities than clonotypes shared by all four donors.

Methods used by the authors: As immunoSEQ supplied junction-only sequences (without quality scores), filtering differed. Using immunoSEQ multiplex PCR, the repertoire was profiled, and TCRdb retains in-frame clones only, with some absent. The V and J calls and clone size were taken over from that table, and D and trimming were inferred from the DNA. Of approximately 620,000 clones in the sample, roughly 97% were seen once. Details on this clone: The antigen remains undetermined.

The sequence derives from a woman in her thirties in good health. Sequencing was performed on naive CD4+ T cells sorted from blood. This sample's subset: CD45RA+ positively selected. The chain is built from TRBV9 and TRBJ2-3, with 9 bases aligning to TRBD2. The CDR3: CASSVSSGSSTDTQYF. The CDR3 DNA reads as TGTGCCAGCAGCGTAAGTAGCGGGAGCAGCACAGATACGCAGTATTTT.